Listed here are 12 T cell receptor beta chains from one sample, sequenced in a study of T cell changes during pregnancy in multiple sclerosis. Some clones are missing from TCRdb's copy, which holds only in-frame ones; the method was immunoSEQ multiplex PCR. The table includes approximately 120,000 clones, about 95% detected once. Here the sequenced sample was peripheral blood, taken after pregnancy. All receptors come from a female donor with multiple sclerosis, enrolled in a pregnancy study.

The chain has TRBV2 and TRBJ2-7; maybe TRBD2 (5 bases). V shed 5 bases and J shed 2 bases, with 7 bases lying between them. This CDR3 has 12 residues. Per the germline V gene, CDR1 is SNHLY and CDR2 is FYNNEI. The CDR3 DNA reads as TGTGCCAGCAGTCCCGGGACCTACGAGCAGTACTTC. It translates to CASSPGTYEQYF.

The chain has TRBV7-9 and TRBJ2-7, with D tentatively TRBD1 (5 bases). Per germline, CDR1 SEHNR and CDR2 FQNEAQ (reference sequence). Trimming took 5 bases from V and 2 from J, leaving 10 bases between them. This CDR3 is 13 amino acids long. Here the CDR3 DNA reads TGTGCCAGCAGCCGCGACAGAGCCTACGAGCAGTACTTC. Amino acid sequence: CASSRDRAYEQYF.

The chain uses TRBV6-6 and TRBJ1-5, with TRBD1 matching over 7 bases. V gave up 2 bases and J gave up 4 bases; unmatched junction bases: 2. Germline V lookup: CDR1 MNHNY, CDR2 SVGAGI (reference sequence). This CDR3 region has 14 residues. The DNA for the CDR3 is TGTGCCAGCAGTTACATACAGGGGAATCAGCCCCAGCATTTT. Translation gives CASSYIQGNQPQHF.

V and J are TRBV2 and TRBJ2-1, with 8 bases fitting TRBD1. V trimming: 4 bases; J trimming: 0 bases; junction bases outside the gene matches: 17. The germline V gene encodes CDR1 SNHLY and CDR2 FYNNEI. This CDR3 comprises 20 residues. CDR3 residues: CASSVSRGHLKGGSYNEQFF. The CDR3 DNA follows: TGTGCCAGCAGTGTAAGCAGGGGGCATTTGAAAGGGGGCTCCTACAATGAGCAGTTCTTC.

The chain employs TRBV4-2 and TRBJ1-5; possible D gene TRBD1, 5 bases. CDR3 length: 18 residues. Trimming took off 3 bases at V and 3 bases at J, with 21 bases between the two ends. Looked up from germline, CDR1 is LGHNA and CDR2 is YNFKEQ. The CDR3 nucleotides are TGTGCCAGCAGCCACACCAAAAGGGTGGGGGGTTCCAATCAGCCCCAGCATTTT. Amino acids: CASSHTKRVGGSNQPQHF.

CDR3: CASSLAGQGYEQYF. CDR3 coding DNA: TGCGCCAGCAGCTTGGCGGGACAGGGCTACGAGCAGTACTTC. The V and J genes are TRBV5-1 and TRBJ2-7, with 9 bases fitting TRBD1. V shed 0 bases and J 3 bases; nucleotides not matched to a gene: 1. This CDR3 is built from 14 residues. CDR1 is SGHRS and CDR2 is YFSETQ in the germline V gene.

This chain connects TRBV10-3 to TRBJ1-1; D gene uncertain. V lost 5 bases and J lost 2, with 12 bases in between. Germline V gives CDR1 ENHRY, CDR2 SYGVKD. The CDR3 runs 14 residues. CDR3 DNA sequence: TGTGCCATCAGTTATACACCGATTAACACTGAAGCTTTCTTT. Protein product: CAISYTPINTEAFF.

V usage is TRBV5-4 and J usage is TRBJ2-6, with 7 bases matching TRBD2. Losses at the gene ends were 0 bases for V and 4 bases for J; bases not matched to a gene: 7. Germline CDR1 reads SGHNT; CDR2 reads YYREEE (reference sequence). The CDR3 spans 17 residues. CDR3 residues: CASSLVGRVTGANVLTF. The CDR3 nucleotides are TGTGCCAGCAGCTTGGTTGGGAGGGTAACCGGGGCCAACGTCCTGACTTTC.

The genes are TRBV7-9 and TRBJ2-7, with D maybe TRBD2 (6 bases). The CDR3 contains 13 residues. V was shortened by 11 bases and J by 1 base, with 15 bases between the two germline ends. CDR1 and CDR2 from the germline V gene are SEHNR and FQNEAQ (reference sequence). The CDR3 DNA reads TGTGCCCTCCGGGACTCTTCGTCCTACGAGCAGTACTTC. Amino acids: CALRDSSSYEQYF.

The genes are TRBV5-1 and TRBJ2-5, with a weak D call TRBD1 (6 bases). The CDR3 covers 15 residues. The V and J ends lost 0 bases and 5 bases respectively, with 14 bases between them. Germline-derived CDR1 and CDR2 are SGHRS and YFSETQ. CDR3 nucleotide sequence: TGCGCCAGCAGCTTGGTAGTGGGGGCGAGGGAGACCCAGTACTTC. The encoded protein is CASSLVVGARETQYF.

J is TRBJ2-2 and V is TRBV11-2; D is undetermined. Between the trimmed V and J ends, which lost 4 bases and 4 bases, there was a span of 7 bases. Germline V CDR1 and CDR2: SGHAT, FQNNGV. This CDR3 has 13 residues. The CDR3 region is CASSSQATGELFF. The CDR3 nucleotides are TGTGCCAGCAGCTCCCAGGCCACCGGGGAGCTGTTTTTT.

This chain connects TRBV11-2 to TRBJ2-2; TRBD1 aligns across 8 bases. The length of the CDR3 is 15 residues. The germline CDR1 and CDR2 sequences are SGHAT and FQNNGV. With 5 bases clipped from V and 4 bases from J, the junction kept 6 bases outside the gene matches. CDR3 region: CASSQQGASTGELFF. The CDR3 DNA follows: TGTGCCAGCAGCCAGCAGGGGGCTAGCACCGGGGAGCTGTTTTTT. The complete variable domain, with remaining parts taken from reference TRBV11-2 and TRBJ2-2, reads EAGVAQSPRYKIIEKRQSVAFWCNPISGHATLYWYQQILGQGPKLLIQFQNNGVVDDSQLPKDRFSAERLKGVDSTLKIQPAKLEDSAVYLCASSQQGASTGELFFGEGSRLTVL.